These 16 T cell receptor beta chains were sequenced from one sample in a study of blood T cell repertoires in COVID-19. The method was immunoSEQ multiplex PCR; TCRdb's version includes in-frame clones alone and lacks a portion of them. The data contain 100,000 to 110,000 clones, roughly 80% of them seen just once; the ten biggest clones take up over 10%. The specimen sequenced was peripheral blood. The receptors here all came from a woman aged 70-85 years with acute or convalescent COVID-19.

V gene TRBV5-4 combines with J gene TRBJ2-2, with TRBD2 identical over 8 bases. The V segment lost 0 bases and the J segment 7 bases; nucleotides outside the gene matches: 5. The CDR3 has 15 amino acids. Germline CDR1 reads SGHNT; CDR2 reads YYREEE (reference sequence). The CDR3 sequence is CASSLVGGADGELFF. CDR3 sequence (DNA): TGTGCCAGCAGCTTGGTCGGGGGGGCCGACGGGGAGCTGTTTTTT.

The count of this clone is one. The chain recombines TRBV27 with TRBJ2-7; D is perhaps TRBD1 (6 bases). The V end was cut by 5 bases, the J end by 3 bases, with 11 bases between. From germline, CDR1 is MNHEY and CDR2 SMNVEV (reference sequence). The CDR3 totals 13 residues. Here the CDR3 DNA reads TGTGCCAGCAGTCCCACAGGGAGCTACGAGCAGTACGTC. Translating it yields CASSPTGSYEQYV.

The chain uses TRBV29-1 and TRBJ2-3; 7 bases are shared with TRBD2. CDR1 and CDR2 (germline): SQVTM, ANQGSEA. Trimming removed 7 bases from V and 9 bases from J; junction bases left unmatched: 7. This CDR3 has 11 amino acids. The CDR3 DNA sequence: TGCAGCGCCTTCGAGGGAGGGACGCAGTATTTT. This codes for CSAFEGGTQYF.

The J gene is TRBJ1-4, the V gene TRBV4-1; D ambiguous. Trimming shortened V by 2 bases and J by 4 bases, and 11 bases separated the two germline ends. The CDR3 totals 15 residues. Germline V gives CDR1 MGHRA, CDR2 YSYEKL. CDR3 bases: TGCGCCAGCAGCCAATTGGGAGGAAGTAATGAAAAACTGTTTTTT. Translating gives CASSQLGGSNEKLFF.

The count of this clone is one. The chain employs TRBV18 and TRBJ2-2; 7 positions match TRBD1. V was pared by 6 bases and J by 3 bases, with 13 bases of the junction left unmatched. Per the germline V gene, CDR1 is KGHSH and CDR2 is LQKENI. This CDR3 has 17 residues. This CDR3 is CASSLGQWLTDTGELFF. The CDR3 bases are TGTGCCAGCTCCCTGGGACAGTGGCTTACGGACACCGGGGAGCTGTTTTTT.

This clone was seen a single time. The chain links TRBV19 to TRBJ2-6, with TRBD2 as a possible D gene (7 bases). The CDR3 has 17 amino acids. V lost 8 bases to trimming and J lost 2 bases, with 19 bases between them. In germline, CDR1 is LNHDA, CDR2 SQIVND (reference sequence). The CDR3 bases are TGTGCCAGTGGGATTAACGCGGGGGCACCTGGGGCCAACGTCCTGACTTTC. Protein: CASGINAGAPGANVLTF.

This clone was seen only once. The chain recombines TRBV7-9 with TRBJ2-1; D possibly corresponds to TRBD1 (5 bases). This CDR3 has 15 amino acids. V was trimmed by 3 bases and J by 4 bases, leaving 13 bases between them. Germline V gene data show CDR1 as SEHNR and CDR2 as FQNEAQ (reference sequence). The CDR3 bases are TGTGCCAGCAGCTTCGGTCAGGGTGATTACAATGAGCAGTTCTTC. It specifies CASSFGQGDYNEQFF.

This chain links TRBV6-1 with TRBJ2-3, with TRBD2 matching 10 bases. The CDR3 length is 15 residues. Germline V CDR1 and CDR2: MNHNS, SASEGT. V lost 5 bases, J lost 5 bases, and 7 bases stayed unmatched. The CDR3 sequence: CASSQLAGRGDTQYF. The CDR3 nucleotides read TGTGCCAGCAGTCAACTAGCGGGGAGAGGAGATACGCAGTATTTT.

This chain joins TRBV25-1 and TRBJ2-7; D is uncertain. The CDR3 consists of 13 residues. Trimming took 8 bases from V and 3 from J, leaving 14 bases between them. Germline-derived CDR1 and CDR2 are MGHDK and SYGVNS. The chain's CDR3 is CASESNRNYEQYV. The DNA for the CDR3 is TGTGCCAGCGAGAGTAACAGAAACTACGAGCAGTACGTC.

The chain joins TRBV6-2 or TRBV6-3 to TRBJ2-5, with TRBD2 matching over 8 bases. Germline lookup yields CDR1 MNHEY and CDR2 SVGEGT. Losses at the gene ends were 0 bases for V and 4 bases for J; bases not matched to a gene: 7. This CDR3 is built from 16 residues. The CDR3 nucleotides are TGTGCCAGCAGTTACTCGAAGGCGGGGGGAAGAGAGACCCAGTACTTC. Protein product: CASSYSKAGGRETQYF.

This clone is a singleton in its sample. The chain employs TRBV2 and TRBJ2-3; TRBD1 matches 7 bases. The CDR3 totals 12 residues. The trim removed 8 bases at V and 4 bases at J, leaving 3 bases unmatched. Per the germline V gene, CDR1 is SNHLY and CDR2 is FYNNEI. The CDR3 DNA reads as TGTGCCAGCGACAGGGTATCAGATACGCAGTATTTT. Translating gives CASDRVSDTQYF. Together with reference TRBV2 and TRBJ2-3, the CDR3 gives the full variable domain: EPEVTQTPSHQVTQMGQEVILRCVPISNHLYFYWYRQILGQKVEFLVSFYNNEISEKSEIFDDQFSVERPDGSNFTLKIRSTKLEDSAMYFCASDRVSDTQYFGPGTRLTVL.

The V gene is TRBV29-1, the J gene TRBJ1-1; D is possibly TRBD1 (5 bases). The CDR3 covers 12 residues. The germline CDR1 and CDR2 sequences are SQVTM and ANQGSEA. V lost 6 bases and J lost 1, with 9 bases in between. The DNA of the CDR3 is TGCAGCGTAAGGACACCGAACACTGAAGCTTTCTTT. Translating gives CSVRTPNTEAFF.

The chain couples TRBV3-1 (or the pseudogene TRBV3-2) to TRBJ1-2; TRBD1 is a possible D gene (5 bases). The CDR3 is made up of 15 amino acids. Trimming stripped 1 base from V and 8 bases from J, with 17 bases between. Germline assignment: CDR1 LGHDT and CDR2 YNNKEL (reference sequence). The CDR3 sequence: CASSQVAQPGLGYTF. For the CDR3, the DNA is TGTGCCAGCAGCCAAGTGGCGCAGCCGGGACTGGGCTACACCTTC.

The chain couples TRBV7-9 to TRBJ2-5, with 10 bases that match TRBD1. The CDR3 covers 15 residues. Looked up from germline, CDR1 is SEHNR and CDR2 is FQNEAQ (reference sequence). V dropped 5 bases and J dropped 5; count of bases not matched to a gene: 8. CDR3 region: CASSKGQGWEETQYF. DNA for the CDR3: TGTGCCAGCAGCAAGGGACAGGGGTGGGAGGAGACCCAGTACTTC.

The V and J genes are TRBV19 and TRBJ2-1; D is possibly TRBD1 (6 bases). This CDR3 has 14 amino acids. CDR1 LNHDA and CDR2 SQIVND come from the germline V gene (reference sequence). V lost 5 bases and J 9 bases, leaving 17 bases between the germline ends. The CDR3 is CASSAERNRVEQFF. The CDR3 DNA is TGTGCCAGTAGTGCCGAGCGAAACAGGGTTGAGCAGTTCTTC.

This clone has only one observation. The chain recombines TRBV7-2 with TRBJ1-2; maybe TRBD1 (5 bases). Germline V gene sequence: CDR1 SGHTA, CDR2 FQGNSA. The CDR3 runs to 14 residues. Trimming removed 0 bases from V and 7 bases from J, with 12 bases in between. CDR3 loop: CASSLAGQGSGYTF. In DNA form, the CDR3 reads TGTGCCAGCAGCTTAGCGGGGCAGGGCTCTGGCTACACCTTC.